The clone carrying this T cell receptor beta chain was seen a single time. What it recognizes is unknown. This sample was included in a study of cytomegalovirus exposure and HLA in healthy donors. For the study at large: Ancestry clustering placed about four fifths of roughly 400 genotyped donors in the Caucasian-associated cluster. Study findings and constraints: Later analysis identified a missense DCLRE1C variant that was linked to TCR beta V- and J-gene trimming.

Healthy individuals who donated bone marrow served as the donors. Unrecorded immune exposures were likely, despite nominal health at sampling. 13 Jbeta primers and 60 Vbeta primers were used for the PCR. Sequencing was performed with immunoSEQ multiplex PCR; in TCRdb, only in-frame clones are kept and a portion is missing. The sample records approximately 210,000 clones, 70% to 80% being singletons. The source material was PBMCs. The TCR comes from a woman aged 50 to 60 in good health and CMV-seronegative.

CDR3 sequence reads: CASSFETPANTGELFF. The DNA of the CDR3 is TGTGCCAGCAGTTTTGAAACGCCGGCGAACACCGGGGAGCTGTTTTTT. J is TRBJ2-2 and V is TRBV28; D is unclear. Trimming left V 3 bases short and J 0 bases short, with 11 bases between. The CDR3 length is 16 residues. Germline V gives CDR1 MDHEN, CDR2 SYDVKM.